The sequence of this TCR beta chain was determined in a study of early stage breast cancer tumors. General observations from the study: Most shared enriched TCRB sequences were commonly generated ones.

As to this clone: Its target is unknown.

Measured with immunoSEQ multiplex PCR; TCRdb has only the in-frame clones, and not every one. The sample comprises roughly 53,000 clones, under 95% of which are singletons, and about 5% rests with the top ten. In germline, CDR1 is MGHRA, CDR2 YSYEKL. J lost 4 bases, V lost 4 bases, and 9 bases had no gene match. This CDR3 comprises 16 residues. The chain joins TRBV4-1 to TRBJ1-2; the match to TRBD1 covers 10 bases. The source is a person in their 70s with breast cancer. Source material: blood. The DNA for the CDR3 is TGCGCCAGCAGCCCGGGACAGGGGCCAGTCGGCTATGGCTACACCTTC. Encoded protein: CASSPGQGPVGYGYTF.